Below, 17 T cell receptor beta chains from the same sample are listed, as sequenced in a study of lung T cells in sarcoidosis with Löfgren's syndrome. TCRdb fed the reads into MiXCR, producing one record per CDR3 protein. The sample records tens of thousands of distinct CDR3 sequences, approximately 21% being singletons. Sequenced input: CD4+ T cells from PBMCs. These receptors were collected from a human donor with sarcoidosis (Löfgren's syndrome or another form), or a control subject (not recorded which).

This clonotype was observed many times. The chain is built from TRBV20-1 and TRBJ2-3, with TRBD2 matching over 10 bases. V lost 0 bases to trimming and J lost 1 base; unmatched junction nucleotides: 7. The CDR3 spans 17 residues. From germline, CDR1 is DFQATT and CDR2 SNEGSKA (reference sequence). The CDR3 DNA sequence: TGCAGTGCTAGAGATCCTAGCGGGAGAGGGCGCACAGATACGCAGTATTTT. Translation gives CSARDPSGRGRTDTQYF.

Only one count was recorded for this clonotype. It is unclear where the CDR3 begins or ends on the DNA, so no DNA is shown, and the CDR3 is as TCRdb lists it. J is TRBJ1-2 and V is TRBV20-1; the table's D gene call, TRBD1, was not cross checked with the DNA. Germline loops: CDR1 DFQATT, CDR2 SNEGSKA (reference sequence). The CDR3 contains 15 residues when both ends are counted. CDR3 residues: CSARPWGGGTKGYTF.

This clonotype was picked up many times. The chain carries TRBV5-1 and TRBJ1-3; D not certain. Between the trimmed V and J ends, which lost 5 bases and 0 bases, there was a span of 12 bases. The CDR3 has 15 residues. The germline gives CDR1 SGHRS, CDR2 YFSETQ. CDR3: CASRLSGASGNTIYF. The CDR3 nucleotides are TGCGCCAGCAGATTGTCCGGTGCCTCTGGAAACACCATATATTTT.

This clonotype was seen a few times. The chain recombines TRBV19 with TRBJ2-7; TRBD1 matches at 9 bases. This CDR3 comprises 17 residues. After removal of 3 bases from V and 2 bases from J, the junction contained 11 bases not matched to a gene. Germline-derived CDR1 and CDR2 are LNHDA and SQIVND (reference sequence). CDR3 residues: CASSIGPPGQGPYEQYV. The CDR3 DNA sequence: TGTGCCAGTAGTATTGGGCCTCCGGGACAGGGACCCTACGAGCAGTACGTC.

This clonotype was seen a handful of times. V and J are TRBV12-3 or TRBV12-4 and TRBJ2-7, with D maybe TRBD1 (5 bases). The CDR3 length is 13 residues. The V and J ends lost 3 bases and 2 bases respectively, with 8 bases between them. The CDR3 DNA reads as TGTGCCAGCAGTTTTAGGGGAACCTACGAGCAGTACGTC. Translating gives CASSFRGTYEQYV.

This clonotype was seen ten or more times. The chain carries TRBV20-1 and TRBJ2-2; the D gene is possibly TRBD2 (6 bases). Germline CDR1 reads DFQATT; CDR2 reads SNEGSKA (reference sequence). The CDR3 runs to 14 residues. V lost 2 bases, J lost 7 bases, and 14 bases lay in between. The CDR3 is CSARSGLGDGELFF. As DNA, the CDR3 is TGCAGTGCTAGATCGGGACTCGGGGACGGGGAGCTGTTTTTT.

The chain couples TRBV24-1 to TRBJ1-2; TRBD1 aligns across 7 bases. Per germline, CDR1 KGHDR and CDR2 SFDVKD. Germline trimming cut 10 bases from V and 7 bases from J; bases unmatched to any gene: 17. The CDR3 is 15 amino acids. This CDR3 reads CATSSGQPATAGYTF. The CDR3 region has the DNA TGTGCCACAAGCTCGGGACAGCCTGCTACGGCTGGCTACACCTTC.

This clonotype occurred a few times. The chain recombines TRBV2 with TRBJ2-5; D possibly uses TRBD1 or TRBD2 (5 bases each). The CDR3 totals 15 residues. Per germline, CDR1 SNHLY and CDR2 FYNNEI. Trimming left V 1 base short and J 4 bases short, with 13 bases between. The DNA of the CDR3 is TGTGCCAGCAGTGAAGAGGGGACCCCGCGAGAGACCCAGTACTTC. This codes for CASSEEGTPRETQYF.

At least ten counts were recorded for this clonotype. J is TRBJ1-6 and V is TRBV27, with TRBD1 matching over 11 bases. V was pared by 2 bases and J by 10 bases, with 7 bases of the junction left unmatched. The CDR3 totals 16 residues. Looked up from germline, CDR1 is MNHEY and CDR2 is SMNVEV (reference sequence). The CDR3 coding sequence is TGTGCCAGCAGTTTACCAGGGACAGGGGGACGCTCACCCCTCCACTTT. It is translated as CASSLPGTGGRSPLHF.

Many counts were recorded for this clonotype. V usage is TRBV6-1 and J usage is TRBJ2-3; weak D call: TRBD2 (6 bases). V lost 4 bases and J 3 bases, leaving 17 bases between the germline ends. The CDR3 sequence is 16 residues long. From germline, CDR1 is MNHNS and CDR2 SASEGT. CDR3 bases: TGTGCCAGCAGTGCTCGCGGGATGCAGGGAACAGATACGCAGTATTTT. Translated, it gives CASSARGMQGTDTQYF.

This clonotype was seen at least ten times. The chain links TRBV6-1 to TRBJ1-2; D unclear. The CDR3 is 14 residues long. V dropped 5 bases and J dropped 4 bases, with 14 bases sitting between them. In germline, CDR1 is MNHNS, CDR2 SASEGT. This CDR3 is CASSSSNSGYGYTF. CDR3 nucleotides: TGTGCCAGCAGTTCTTCCAATTCGGGCTATGGCTACACCTTC.

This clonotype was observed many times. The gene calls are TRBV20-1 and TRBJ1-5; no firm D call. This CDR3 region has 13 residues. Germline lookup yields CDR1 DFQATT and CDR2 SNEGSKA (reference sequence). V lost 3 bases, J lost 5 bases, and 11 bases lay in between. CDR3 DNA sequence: TGCAGTGCTAGGGAGACAAGTTATCAGCCCCAGCATTTT. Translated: CSARETSYQPQHF.

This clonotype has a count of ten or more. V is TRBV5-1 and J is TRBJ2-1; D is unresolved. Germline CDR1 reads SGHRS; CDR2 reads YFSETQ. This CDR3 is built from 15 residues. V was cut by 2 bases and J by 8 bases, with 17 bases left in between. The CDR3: CASSFSDPLVDEQFF. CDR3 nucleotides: TGCGCCAGCAGCTTCTCCGACCCCTTAGTCGATGAGCAGTTCTTC.

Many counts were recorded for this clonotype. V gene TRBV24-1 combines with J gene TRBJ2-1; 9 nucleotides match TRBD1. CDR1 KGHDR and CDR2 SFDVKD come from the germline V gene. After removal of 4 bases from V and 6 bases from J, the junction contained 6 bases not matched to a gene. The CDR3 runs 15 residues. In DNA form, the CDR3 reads TGTGCCACCAGTGACTCCGGGACAGGGCCCAATGAGCAGTTCTTC. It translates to CATSDSGTGPNEQFF.

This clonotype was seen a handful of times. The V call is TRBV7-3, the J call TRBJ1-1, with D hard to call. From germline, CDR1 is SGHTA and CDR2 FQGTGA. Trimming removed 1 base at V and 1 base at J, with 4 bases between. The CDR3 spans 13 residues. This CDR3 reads CASSLNANTEAFF. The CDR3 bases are TGTGCCAGCAGCTTAAACGCGAACACTGAAGCTTTCTTT.

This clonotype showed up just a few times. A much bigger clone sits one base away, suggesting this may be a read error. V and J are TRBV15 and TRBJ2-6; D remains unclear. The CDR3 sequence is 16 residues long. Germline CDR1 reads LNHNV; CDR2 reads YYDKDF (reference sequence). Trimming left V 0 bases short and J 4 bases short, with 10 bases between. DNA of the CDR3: TGTGCCACCAGCAGAGATAAGTGCGGAGGGGCCAACGTCCTGACTTTC. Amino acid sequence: CATSRDKCGGANVLTF.

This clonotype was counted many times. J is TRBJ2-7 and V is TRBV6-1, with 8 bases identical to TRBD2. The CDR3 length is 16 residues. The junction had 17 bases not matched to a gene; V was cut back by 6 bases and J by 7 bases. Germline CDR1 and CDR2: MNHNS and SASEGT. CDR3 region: CASSFPRQAGDLEQYV. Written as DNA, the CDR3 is TGTGCCAGCAGCTTTCCGCGGCAAGCGGGGGACCTTGAGCAGTACGTC.